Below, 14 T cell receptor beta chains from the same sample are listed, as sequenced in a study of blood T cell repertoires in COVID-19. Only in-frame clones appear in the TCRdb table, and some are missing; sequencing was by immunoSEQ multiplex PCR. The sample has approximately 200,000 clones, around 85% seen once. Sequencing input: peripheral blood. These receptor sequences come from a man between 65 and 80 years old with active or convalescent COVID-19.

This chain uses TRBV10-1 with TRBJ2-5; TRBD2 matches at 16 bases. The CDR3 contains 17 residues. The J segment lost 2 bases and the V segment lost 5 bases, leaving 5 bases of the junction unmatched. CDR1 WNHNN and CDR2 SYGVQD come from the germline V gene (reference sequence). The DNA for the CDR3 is TGCGCCAGCAGTCCGGGACTAGCGGGAGGGCCTCAAGAGACCCAGTACTTC. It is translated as CASSPGLAGGPQETQYF.

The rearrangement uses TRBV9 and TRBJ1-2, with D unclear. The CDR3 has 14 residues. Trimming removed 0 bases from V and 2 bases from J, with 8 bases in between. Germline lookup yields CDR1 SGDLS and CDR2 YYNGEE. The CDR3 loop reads CASSVGLQNYGYTF. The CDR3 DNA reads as TGTGCCAGCAGCGTAGGGCTGCAGAACTATGGCTACACCTTC.

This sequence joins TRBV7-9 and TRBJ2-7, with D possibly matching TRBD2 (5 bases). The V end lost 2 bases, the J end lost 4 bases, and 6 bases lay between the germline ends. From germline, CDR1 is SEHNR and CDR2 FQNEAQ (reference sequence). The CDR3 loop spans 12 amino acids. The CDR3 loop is CASSLLAYEQYF. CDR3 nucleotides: TGTGCCAGCAGCTTATTAGCGTACGAGCAGTACTTC.

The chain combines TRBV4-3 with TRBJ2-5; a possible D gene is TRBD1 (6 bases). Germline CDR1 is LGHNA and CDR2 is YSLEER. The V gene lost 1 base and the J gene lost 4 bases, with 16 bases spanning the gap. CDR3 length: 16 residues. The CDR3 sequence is CASSQVGRGFPETQYF. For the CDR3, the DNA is TGCGCCAGCAGCCAAGTCGGCAGGGGCTTTCCAGAGACCCAGTACTTC.

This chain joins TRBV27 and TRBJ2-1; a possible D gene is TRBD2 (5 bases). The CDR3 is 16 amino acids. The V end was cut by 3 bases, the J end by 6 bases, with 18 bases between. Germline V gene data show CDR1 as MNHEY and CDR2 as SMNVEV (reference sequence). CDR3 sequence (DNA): TGTGCCAGCAGTTTGGCGGGCCCCTCTCTCGTCAATGAGCAGTTCTTC. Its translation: CASSLAGPSLVNEQFF.

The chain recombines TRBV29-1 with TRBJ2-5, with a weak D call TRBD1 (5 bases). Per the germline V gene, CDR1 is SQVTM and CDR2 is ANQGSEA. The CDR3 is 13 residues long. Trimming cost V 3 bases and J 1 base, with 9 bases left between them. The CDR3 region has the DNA TGCAGCGTTGAGAGCCAGGGCCAAGAGACCCAGTACTTC. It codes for CSVESQGQETQYF.

The CDR3 loop is CASSQYRAIKGYEQYF. The CDR3 nucleotides are TGTGCCAGCAGCCAGTACAGGGCAATCAAGGGGTACGAGCAGTACTTC. The V call is TRBV2, the J call TRBJ2-7; a weak D match, TRBD1 (6 bases). Germline V CDR1 and CDR2: SNHLY, FYNNEI. The CDR3 is made up of 16 amino acids. V was pared by 6 bases and J by 4 bases, with 22 bases between.

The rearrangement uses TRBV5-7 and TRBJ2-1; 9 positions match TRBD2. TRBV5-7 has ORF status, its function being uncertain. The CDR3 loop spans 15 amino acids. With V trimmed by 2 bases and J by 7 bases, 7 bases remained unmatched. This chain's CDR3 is CASSFIQREANEQFF. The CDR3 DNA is TGTGCCAGCAGCTTCATCCAGCGGGAGGCTAATGAGCAGTTCTTC.

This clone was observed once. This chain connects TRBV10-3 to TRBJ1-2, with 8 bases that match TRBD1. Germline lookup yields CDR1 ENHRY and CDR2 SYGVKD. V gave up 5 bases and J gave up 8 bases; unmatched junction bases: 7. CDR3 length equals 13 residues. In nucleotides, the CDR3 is TGTGCCATCAGTCACGGGACAGGTGAAGGCTACACCTTC. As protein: CAISHGTGEGYTF.

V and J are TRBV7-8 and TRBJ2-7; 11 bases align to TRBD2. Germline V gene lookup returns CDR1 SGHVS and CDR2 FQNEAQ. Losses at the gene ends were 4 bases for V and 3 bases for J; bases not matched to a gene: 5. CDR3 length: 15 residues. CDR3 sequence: CASSSGGLAGYEQYF. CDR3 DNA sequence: TGTGCCAGCAGCTCCGGAGGACTAGCGGGCTACGAGCAGTACTTC.

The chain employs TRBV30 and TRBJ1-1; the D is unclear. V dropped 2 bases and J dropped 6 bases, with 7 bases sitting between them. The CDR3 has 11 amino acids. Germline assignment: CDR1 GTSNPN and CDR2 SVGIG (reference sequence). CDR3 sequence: CAWSMDSEAFF. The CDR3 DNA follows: TGTGCCTGGAGTATGGACTCTGAAGCTTTCTTT.

The chain's CDR3 is CASSPRDRGTYEQYF. The CDR3 DNA reads TGTGCCAGTAGTCCCCGGGACAGGGGGACTTACGAGCAGTACTTC. The rearrangement uses TRBV19 and TRBJ2-7; TRBD1 agrees at 11 bases. V shed 5 bases and J 4 bases; nucleotides not matched to a gene: 7. The CDR3 runs to 15 residues. Germline assignment: CDR1 LNHDA and CDR2 SQIVND (reference sequence).

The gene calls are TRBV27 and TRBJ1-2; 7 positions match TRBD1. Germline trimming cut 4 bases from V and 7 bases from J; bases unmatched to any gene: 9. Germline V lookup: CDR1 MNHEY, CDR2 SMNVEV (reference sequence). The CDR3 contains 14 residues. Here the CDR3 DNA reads TGTGCCAGCAGTTCCGAACAGGGGCTCGGTGGCTACACCTTC. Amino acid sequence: CASSSEQGLGGYTF.

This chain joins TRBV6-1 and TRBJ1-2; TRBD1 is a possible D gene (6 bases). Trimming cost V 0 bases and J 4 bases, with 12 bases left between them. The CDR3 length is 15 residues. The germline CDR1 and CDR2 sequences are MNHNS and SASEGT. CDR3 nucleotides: TGTGCCAGCAGTGAAGCTTCTCCGACAGGCTATGGCTACACCTTC. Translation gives CASSEASPTGYGYTF.